These T cell receptor beta chains were read from a single sample in a study of T cell responses to AZD1222 COVID-19 vaccine. Assay: immunoSEQ multiplex PCR; the TCRdb copy retains only in-frame clones and omits some. This table has fewer than 110,000 clones, roughly 86% appearing once. The sequencing here drew on peripheral blood, taken 28 days after the second AZD1222 dose. These TCRs come from an adult who received the AZD1222 COVID-19 vaccine. The CDR3 runs from the conserved cysteine through the conserved F or W. The D gene is left open where the match is weak. Not all rows give a size; the values are once, few, many and, for expanded clones, a class.

V gene	D gene	J gene	clone size	CDR3 protein	CDR3 DNA
TRBV19	.	TRBJ2-1	.	CASSERDRPYNEQFF	TGTGCCAGTAGTGAACGAGACAGACCCTACAATGAGCAGTTCTTC
TRBV27	.	TRBJ1-5	once	CASTGNQPQHF	TGTGCCAGCACCGGCAATCAGCCCCAGCATTTT
TRBV7-2	.	TRBJ1-1	.	CASSFGGFMVAFF	TGTGCCAGCAGCTTCGGGGGGTTTATGGTAGCTTTCTTT
TRBV7-2	.	TRBJ2-3	.	CASSLMVGGQYF	TGTGCCAGCAGCTTAATGGTTGGTGGGCAGTATTTT
TRBV28	.	TRBJ2-7	.	CASSPRSPYEQYF	TGTGCCAGCAGTCCCAGGTCCCCCTACGAGCAGTACTTC
TRBV19	.	TRBJ1-3	once	CASKAGRGTGNTIYF	TGTGCCAGTAAGGCGGGCAGGGGAACTGGAAACACCATATATTTT
TRBV12-3/TRBV12-4	.	TRBJ2-7	.	CASRVAPSYEQYF	TGTGCCAGCAGGGTAGCTCCTTCCTACGAGCAGTACTTC
TRBV19	TRBD1	TRBJ1-4	.	CASIRGGGSGEKLFF	TGTGCCAGTATTAGAGGAGGGGGCTCCGGTGAAAAACTGTTTTTT
TRBV27	.	TRBJ2-7	.	CASSPRNGAYEQYF	TGTGCCAGCAGTCCCCGAAACGGGGCCTACGAGCAGTACTTC
TRBV28	TRBD1	TRBJ1-5	.	CASSFVRGLGQPQHF	TGTGCCAGCAGTTTCGTGAGGGGGCTGGGACAGCCCCAGCATTTT
TRBV28	TRBD1	TRBJ1-6	.	CASSLAVTRTGKKHSYNSPLHF	TGTGCCAGCAGTTTAGCCGTGACCCGGACAGGGAAGAAGCATTCCTATAATTCACCCCTCCACTTT
TRBV6-1	.	TRBJ2-5	.	CASSDVGGGVETQYF	TGTGCCAGCAGTGATGTGGGGGGCGGGGTAGAGACCCAGTACTTC
TRBV9	TRBD2	TRBJ2-3	.	CASSVGPAGSTDTQYF	TGTGCCAGCAGCGTAGGGCCAGCGGGGAGCACAGATACGCAGTATTTT
TRBV27	.	TRBJ1-1	.	CASSFMANTEAFF	TGTGCCAGCAGTTTTATGGCGAACACTGAAGCTTTCTTT
TRBV3-1/TRBV3-2	.	TRBJ2-1	.	CASSQEVRQYNEQFF	TGTGCCAGCAGCCAAGAGGTACGCCAGTACAATGAGCAGTTCTTC
TRBV29-1	.	TRBJ2-3	.	CSVGLAVALRTDTQYF	TGCAGCGTTGGTTTGGCGGTAGCGCTACGCACAGATACGCAGTATTTT
TRBV28	TRBD1	TRBJ2-5	.	CASSPADRVGWETQYF	TGTGCCAGCAGCCCCGCCGACAGGGTGGGGTGGGAGACCCAGTACTTC
TRBV19	.	TRBJ1-1	.	CASSRYPGSTEAFF	TGTGCCAGTAGTCGATACCCGGGGAGCACTGAAGCTTTCTTT
TRBV3-1/TRBV3-2	.	TRBJ2-5	once	CASSPGRQETQYF	TGTGCCAGCAGCCCCGGGAGACAAGAGACCCAGTACTTC
TRBV27	.	TRBJ1-3	.	CASSLRPISGNTIYF	TGTGCCAGCAGTTTGAGGCCCATTTCTGGAAACACCATATATTTT
TRBV6-5	TRBD1	TRBJ2-7	.	CASSFRDSSYEQYF	TGTGCCAGCAGTTTCCGGGACAGCTCCTACGAGCAGTACTTC
TRBV11-2	.	TRBJ2-7	.	CASSRRNAGEQYF	TGTGCCTCCTCAAGGAGGAATGCGGGAGAGCAGTACTTC
TRBV5-1	TRBD2	TRBJ2-2	.	CASSFSAGGPIGELFF	TGCGCCAGCAGCTTTTCCGCGGGGGGGCCGATCGGGGAGCTGTTTTTT
TRBV7-9	.	TRBJ2-5	.	CASSIMQGQETQYF	TGTGCCAGCAGCATCATGCAGGGGCAAGAGACCCAGTACTTC
TRBV28	TRBD1	TRBJ1-3	.	CASSSSPWTGGDKTGNTIYF	TGTGCCAGCAGTTCTTCCCCCTGGACAGGGGGGGACAAAACTGGAAACACCATATATTTT
TRBV27	TRBD2	TRBJ2-7	.	CASSSRLAGVFHEQYF	TGTGCCAGCAGTTCTAGACTAGCGGGAGTCTTCCACGAGCAGTACTTC
TRBV19	.	TRBJ1-2	.	CASAGSGYGYTF	TGTGCCAGTGCTGGGTCTGGCTATGGCTACACCTTC
TRBV9	.	TRBJ1-1	.	CASSGAPGGGWTEAFF	TGTGCCAGCAGCGGGGCTCCGGGAGGGGGGTGGACTGAAGCTTTCTTT
TRBV21-1	.	TRBJ1-2	.	CASPPVHQPNYGYTF	TGTGCCAGCCCCCCCGTTCATCAGCCCAACTATGGCTACACCTTC
TRBV12-3/TRBV12-4	.	TRBJ1-2	few	CASSLGLYGYTF	TGTGCCAGCAGTTTAGGTCTCTATGGCTACACCTTC
TRBV18	.	TRBJ2-7	.	CASSPPGSGSYEQYF	TGTGCCAGCTCACCCCCGGGGAGCGGCTCCTACGAGCAGTACTTC
TRBV30	.	TRBJ1-3	.	CAWSSTSGNTIYF	TGTGCCTGGAGTAGTACCTCTGGAAACACCATATATTTT
TRBV11-2	TRBD2	TRBJ2-3	.	CASSPGLAGASTDTQYF	TGTGCCAGCAGCCCTGGACTAGCGGGAGCTAGCACAGATACGCAGTATTTT
TRBV3-1/TRBV3-2	.	TRBJ2-1	.	CASSQGTNSPGNEQFF	TGTGCCAGCAGCCAGGGGACAAATTCCCCGGGCAATGAGCAGTTCTTC
TRBV28	TRBD1	TRBJ1-1	.	CASSFPGGTEAFF	TGTGCCAGCAGTTTCCCAGGGGGGACTGAAGCTTTCTTT
TRBV9	.	TRBJ2-1	.	CASSPEGSRSYNEQFF	TGTGCCAGCAGCCCTGAGGGCAGCCGCTCCTACAATGAGCAGTTCTTC
TRBV6-5	.	TRBJ2-3	once	CASSPDRFLRDTQYF	TGTGCCAGCAGTCCCGACAGATTTCTAAGGGATACGCAGTATTTT
TRBV2	TRBD2	TRBJ2-3	few	CASSREGPDTQYF	TGTGCCAGCAGTAGGGAGGGGCCAGATACGCAGTATTTT
TRBV19	TRBD1	TRBJ1-5	.	CASSIKDRARGNQPQHF	TGTGCCAGTAGTATAAAAGACAGGGCGAGGGGAAATCAGCCCCAGCATTTT
TRBV5-6	.	TRBJ1-6	.	CASSPRAGKGGSYNSPLHF	TGTGCCAGCAGCCCCCGGGCGGGCAAAGGCGGTTCCTATAATTCACCCCTCCACTTT
TRBV21-1	.	TRBJ2-4	once	CASSGDSLAKNIQYF	TGTGCCAGCAGCGGGGACAGTTTAGCCAAAAACATTCAGTACTTC